This entry features one TCR beta chain sequence. Its antigen is still unknown. T cells were sequenced at a targeted depth of 1 in 200,000 to 1 in 1 million. Profiling relied on immunoSEQ multiplex PCR, and the TCRdb table lists in-frame clones only, not all of them. Among 65,000 to 90,000 clones, approximately 87% were seen once, and the ten largest hold about 36%. These data come from a study of cytotoxic CD8 clonotypes in ibrutinib-treated CLL. Study results and limitations: Timing of sampling differed between sustained-remission and progressing patients.

Germline-derived CDR1 and CDR2 are SEHNR and FQNEAQ (reference sequence). Trimming pared 5 bases from V and 3 bases from J, leaving 17 bases between. CDR3 length: 15 amino acids. The sequencing here drew on PBMCs, taken after 24 months of ibrutinib treatment. This clonotype was obtained from a human donor with chronic lymphocytic leukemia. The chain joins TRBV7-9 to TRBJ2-7; perhaps D is TRBD1 or TRBD2 (5 bases each). This CDR3 reads CASSPPGAMLYEQYF. For the CDR3, the DNA is TGTGCCAGCAGCCCACCCGGGGCTATGCTCTACGAGCAGTACTTC.